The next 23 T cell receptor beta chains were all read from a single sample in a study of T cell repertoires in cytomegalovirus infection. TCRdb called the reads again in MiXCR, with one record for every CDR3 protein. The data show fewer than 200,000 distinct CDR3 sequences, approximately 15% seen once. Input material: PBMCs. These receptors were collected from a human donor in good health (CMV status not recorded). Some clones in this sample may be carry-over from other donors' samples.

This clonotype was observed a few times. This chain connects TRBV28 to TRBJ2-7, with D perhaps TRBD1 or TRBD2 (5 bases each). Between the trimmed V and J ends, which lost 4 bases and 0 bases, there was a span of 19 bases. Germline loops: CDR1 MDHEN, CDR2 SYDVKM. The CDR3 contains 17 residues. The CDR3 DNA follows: TGTGCCAGCAGTTCCCTAGACAGCGGTTATAGCTCCTACGAGCAGTACTTC. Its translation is CASSSLDSGYSSYEQYF.

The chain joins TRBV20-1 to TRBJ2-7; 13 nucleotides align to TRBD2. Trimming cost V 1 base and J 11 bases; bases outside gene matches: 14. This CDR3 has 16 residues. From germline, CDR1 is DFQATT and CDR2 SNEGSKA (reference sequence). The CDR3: CSARGSGTSGMESKYF. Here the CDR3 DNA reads TGCAGTGCTAGAGGATCCGGGACTAGCGGGATGGAGTCGAAGTACTTC.

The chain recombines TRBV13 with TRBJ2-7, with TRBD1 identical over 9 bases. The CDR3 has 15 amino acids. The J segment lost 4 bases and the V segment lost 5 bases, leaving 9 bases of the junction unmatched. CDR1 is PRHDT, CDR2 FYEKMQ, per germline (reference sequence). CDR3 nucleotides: TGTGCCAGCAGCCCGTCCCGGGACAGGGTATACGAGCAGTACTTC. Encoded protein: CASSPSRDRVYEQYF.

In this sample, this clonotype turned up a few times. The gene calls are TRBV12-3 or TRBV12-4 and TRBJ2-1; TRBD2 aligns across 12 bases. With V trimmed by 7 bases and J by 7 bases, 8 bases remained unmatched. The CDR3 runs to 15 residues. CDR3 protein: CASIRRTSGRNEQFF. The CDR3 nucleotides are TGTGCCAGCATTCGACGTACTAGCGGGAGGAATGAGCAGTTCTTC.

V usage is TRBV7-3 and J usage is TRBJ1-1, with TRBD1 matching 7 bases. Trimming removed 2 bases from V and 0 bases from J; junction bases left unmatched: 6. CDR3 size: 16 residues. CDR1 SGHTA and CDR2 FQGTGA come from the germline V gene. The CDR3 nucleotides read TGTGCCAGCAGCTTACGCAGGGGGAGTATGAACACTGAAGCTTTCTTT. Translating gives CASSLRRGSMNTEAFF.

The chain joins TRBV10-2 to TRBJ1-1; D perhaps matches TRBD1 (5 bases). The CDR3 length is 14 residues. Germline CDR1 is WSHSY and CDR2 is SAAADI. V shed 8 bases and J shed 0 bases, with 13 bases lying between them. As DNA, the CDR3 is TGCGCCAGCGGGGAGGGGTCGATGAACACTGAAGCTTTCTTT. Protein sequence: CASGEGSMNTEAFF.

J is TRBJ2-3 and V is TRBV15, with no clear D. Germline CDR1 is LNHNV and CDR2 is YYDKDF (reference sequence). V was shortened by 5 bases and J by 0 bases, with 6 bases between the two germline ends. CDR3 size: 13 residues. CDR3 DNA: TGTGCCACCAGCGAAGGGAGCACAGATACGCAGTATTTT. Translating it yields CATSEGSTDTQYF.

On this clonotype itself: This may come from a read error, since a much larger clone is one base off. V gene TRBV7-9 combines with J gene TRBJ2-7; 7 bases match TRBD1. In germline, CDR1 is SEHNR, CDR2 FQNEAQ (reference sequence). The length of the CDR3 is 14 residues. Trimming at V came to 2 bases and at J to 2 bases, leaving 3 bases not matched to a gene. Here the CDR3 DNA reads TGTGCCAGCAGCTTAACAGGGGCCACCTACGAGCAGTACTTC. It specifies CASSLTGATYEQYF. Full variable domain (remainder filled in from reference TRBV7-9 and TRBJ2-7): DTGVSQNPRHKITKRGQNVTFRCDPISEHNRLYWYRQTLGQGPEFLTYFQNEAQLEKSRLLSDRFSAERPKGSFSTLEIQRTEQGDSAMYLCASSLTGATYEQYFGPGTRLTVT.

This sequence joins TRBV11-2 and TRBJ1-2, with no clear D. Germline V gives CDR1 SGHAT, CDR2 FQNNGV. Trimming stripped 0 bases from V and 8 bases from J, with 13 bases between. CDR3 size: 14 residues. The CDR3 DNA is TGTGCCAGCAGCTTAGACAGGCAAGACGGAGGCTACACCTTC. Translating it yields CASSLDRQDGGYTF.

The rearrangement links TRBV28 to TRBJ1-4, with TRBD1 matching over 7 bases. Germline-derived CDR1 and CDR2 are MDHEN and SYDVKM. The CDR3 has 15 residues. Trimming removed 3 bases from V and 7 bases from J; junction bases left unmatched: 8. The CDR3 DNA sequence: TGTGCCAGCAGTTTTAATCGGCAGGGGGGTGAAAAACTGTTTTTT. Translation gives CASSFNRQGGEKLFF.

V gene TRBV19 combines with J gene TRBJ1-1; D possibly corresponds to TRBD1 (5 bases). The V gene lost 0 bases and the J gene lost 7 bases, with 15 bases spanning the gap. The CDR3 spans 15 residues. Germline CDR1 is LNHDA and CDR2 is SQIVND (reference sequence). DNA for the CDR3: TGTGCCAGTAGTATAGAACCCGGGACGGGCCGTGAAGCTTTCTTT. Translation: CASSIEPGTGREAFF. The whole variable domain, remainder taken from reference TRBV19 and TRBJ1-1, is DGGITQSPKYLFRKEGQNVTLSCEQNLNHDAMYWYRQDPGQGLRLIYYSQIVNDFQKGDIAEGYSVSREKKESFPLTVTSAQKNPTAFYLCASSIEPGTGREAFFGQGTRLTVV.

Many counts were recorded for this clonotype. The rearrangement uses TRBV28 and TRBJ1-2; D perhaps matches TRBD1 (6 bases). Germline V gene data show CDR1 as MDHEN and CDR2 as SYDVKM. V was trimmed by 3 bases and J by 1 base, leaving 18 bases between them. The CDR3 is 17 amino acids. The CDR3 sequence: CASSFSQLRGHNYGYTF. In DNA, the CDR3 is TGTGCCAGCAGTTTTTCCCAGCTTCGGGGGCATAACTATGGCTACACCTTC.

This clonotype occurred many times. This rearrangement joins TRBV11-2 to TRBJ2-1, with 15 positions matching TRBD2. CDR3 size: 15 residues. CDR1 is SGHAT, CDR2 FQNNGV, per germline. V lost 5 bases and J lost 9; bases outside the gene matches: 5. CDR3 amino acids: CASSDGLAGGFEQFF. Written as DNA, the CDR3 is TGTGCCAGCAGCGATGGACTAGCGGGAGGGTTTGAGCAGTTCTTC.

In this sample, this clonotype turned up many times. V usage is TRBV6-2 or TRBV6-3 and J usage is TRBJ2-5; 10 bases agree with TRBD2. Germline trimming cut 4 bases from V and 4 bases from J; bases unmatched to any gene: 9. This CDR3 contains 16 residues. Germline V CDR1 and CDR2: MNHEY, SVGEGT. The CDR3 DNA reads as TGTGCCAGCAGTTTCGTCCAGCGGGAGGGTCGAGAGACCCAGTACTTC. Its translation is CASSFVQREGRETQYF.

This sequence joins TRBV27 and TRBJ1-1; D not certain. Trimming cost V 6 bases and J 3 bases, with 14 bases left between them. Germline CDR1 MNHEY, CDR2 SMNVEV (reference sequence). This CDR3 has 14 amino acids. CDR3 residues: CASSPDWADTEAFF. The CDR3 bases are TGTGCCAGCAGCCCCGATTGGGCGGACACTGAAGCTTTCTTT.

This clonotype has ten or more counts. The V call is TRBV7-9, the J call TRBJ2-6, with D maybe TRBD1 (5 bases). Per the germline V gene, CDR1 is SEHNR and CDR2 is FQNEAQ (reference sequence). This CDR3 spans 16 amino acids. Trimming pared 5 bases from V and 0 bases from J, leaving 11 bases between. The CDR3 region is CASSKFDSSGANVLTF. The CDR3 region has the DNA TGTGCCAGCAGCAAATTTGACAGCTCTGGGGCCAACGTCCTGACTTTC.

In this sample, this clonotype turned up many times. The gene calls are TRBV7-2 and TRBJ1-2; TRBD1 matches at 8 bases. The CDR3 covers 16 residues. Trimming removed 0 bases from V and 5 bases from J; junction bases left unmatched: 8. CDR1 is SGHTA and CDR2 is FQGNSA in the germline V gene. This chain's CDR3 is CASSLAPAGGAYGYTF. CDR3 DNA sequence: TGTGCCAGCAGCTTAGCCCCTGCAGGGGGCGCATATGGCTACACCTTC.

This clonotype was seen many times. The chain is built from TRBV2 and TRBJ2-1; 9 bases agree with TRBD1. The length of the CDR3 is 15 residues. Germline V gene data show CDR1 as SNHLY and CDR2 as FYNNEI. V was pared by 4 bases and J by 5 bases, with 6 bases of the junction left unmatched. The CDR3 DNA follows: TGTGCCAGCAGTGTGGGACAGGGCCCTAACAATGAGCAGTTCTTC. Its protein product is CASSVGQGPNNEQFF.

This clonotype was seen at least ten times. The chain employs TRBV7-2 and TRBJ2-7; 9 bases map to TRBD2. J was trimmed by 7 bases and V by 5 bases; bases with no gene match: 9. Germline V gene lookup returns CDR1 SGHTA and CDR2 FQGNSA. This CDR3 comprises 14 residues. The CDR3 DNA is TGTGCCAGCAGCCTCTTAGCGGGAGCGGGAGAGCAGTACTTC. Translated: CASSLLAGAGEQYF.

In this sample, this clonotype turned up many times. In nucleotides, the CDR3 is TGCGCCAGCAGCCAAGATGAGGGATTGGATCAGCCCCAGCATTTT. Its translation is CASSQDEGLDQPQHF. This chain uses TRBV4-1 with TRBJ1-5; D not resolved. CDR3 length equals 15 residues. CDR1 and CDR2 (germline): MGHRA, YSYEKL. The V gene lost 0 bases and the J gene lost 5 bases, with 11 bases spanning the gap.

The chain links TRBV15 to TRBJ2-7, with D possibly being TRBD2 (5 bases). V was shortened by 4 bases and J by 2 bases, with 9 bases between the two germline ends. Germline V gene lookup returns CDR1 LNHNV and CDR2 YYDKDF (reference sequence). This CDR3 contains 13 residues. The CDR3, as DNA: TGTGCCACCAGCAAGTCGGGGACCTACGAGCAGTACTTC. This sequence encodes CATSKSGTYEQYF. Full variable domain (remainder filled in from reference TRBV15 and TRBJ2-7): DAMVIQNPRYQVTQFGKPVTLSCSQTLNHNVMYWYQQKSSQAPKLLFHYYDKDFNNEADTPDNFQSRRPNTSFCFLDIRSPGLGDTAMYLCATSKSGTYEQYFGPGTRLTVT.

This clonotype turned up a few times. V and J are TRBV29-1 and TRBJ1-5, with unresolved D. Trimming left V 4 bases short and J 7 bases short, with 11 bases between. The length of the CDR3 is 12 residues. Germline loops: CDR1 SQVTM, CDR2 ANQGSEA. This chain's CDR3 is CSVGGGTQPQHF. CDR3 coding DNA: TGCAGCGTTGGAGGTGGTACACAGCCCCAGCATTTT.

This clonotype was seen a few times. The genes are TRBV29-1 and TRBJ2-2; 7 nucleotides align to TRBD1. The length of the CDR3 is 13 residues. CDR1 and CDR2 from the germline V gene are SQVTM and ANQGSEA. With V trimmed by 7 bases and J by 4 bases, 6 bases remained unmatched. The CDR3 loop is CSAGKGATGELFF. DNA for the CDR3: TGCAGCGCAGGGAAGGGGGCCACCGGGGAGCTGTTTTTT.